The clone carrying this T cell receptor beta chain was seen only once. In the original workflow: Amplification of reference gene primers provided the estimated nucleated cell counts. Libraries were prepared by immunoSEQ multiplex PCR; TCRdb keeps only in-frame clonotypes and omits some of them. V, J and clone size are taken as reported in that table, and D and trimming were inferred from the DNA itself. The repertoire holds 310,000 or so clones, 75% to 90% seen once, with about 2.2% in the top ten. The data are from a study of blood T cell repertoires in COVID-19. Overall study: Samples came from the United States, Italy and Spain, spanning acute and convalescent COVID-19. Nucleic acid was either cDNA or gDNA, and it came from T cells, B-cell-depleted T cells, or PBMCs.

Germline CDR1 MNHNY, CDR2 SVGAGI (reference sequence). The CDR3 extends over 15 amino acids. V was clipped by 5 bases and J by 5 bases; unmatched bases: 5. The chain couples TRBV6-6 to TRBJ2-5; the match to TRBD2 covers 13 bases. The TCR comes from a woman in her 30s who had recovered from COVID-19. The specimen was peripheral blood. The chain's CDR3 is CASSRGLAGSETQYF. The CDR3 DNA is TGTGCCAGCAGTCGGGGACTAGCGGGGAGCGAGACCCAGTACTTC.